The T cell receptor (beta chain) described here comes from a study of regulatory T cells in long-lasting Graves disease. Stated time point: persistent/refractory GD, antithyroid drugs over 5 years with positive TRAb. After RNA was extracted from PBMCs, the TCR library was made from it. Construction of the TCR beta libraries employed iRepertoire HTBI primers in conjunction with Arm-PCR of CDR3 regions. MiXCR was run by TCRdb on the multiplex PCR reads, yielding one entry per CDR3 protein. The sample has a few hundred thousand distinct CDR3 sequences, around a fifth seen once; the top ten hold around 7%. This clonotype has a handful of counts. V lost 5 bases, J lost 2 bases, and 12 bases lay in between. This CDR3 is 15 amino acids long. Germline V gene lookup returns CDR1 SEHNR and CDR2 FQNEAQ (reference sequence).

The specimen comprised peripheral blood mononuclear cells (PBMCs), sampled when the disease was refractory, from a patient treated with antithyroid drugs. The chain is built from TRBV7-9 and TRBJ2-2, with D maybe TRBD2 (6 bases). The sequence came from a female donor with Graves disease. The DNA for the CDR3 is TGTGCCAGCAGCGCATCCGGGAGCAACACCGGGGAGCTGTTTTTT. It encodes CASSASGSNTGELFF.